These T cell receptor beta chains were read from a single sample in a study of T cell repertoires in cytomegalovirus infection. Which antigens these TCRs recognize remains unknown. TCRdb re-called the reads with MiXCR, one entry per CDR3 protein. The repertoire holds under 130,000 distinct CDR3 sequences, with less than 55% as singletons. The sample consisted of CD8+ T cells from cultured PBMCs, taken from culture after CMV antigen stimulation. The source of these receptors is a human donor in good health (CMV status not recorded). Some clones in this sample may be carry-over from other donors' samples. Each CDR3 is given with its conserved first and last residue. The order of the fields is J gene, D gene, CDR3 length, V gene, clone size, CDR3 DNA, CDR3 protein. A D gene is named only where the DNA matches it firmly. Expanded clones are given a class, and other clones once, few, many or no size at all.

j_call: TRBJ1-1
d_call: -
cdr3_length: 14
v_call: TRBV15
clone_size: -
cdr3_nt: TGTGCCACCAGCGGATCAGGACAGTTTGGTGAAGCTTTCTTT
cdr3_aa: CATSGSGQFGEAFF

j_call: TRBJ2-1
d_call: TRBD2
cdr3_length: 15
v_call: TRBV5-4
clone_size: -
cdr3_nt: TGTGCCAGCATTCAAGCGGGGGGGCCTGATTTTAAGCAGTTCTTC
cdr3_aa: CASIQAGGPDFKQFF

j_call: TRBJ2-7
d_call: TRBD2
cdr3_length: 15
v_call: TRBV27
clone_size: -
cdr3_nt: TGTGCCAGCAGTTTGCTAGCGGGGAGCTCCTACGAGCAGTACTTC
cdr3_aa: CASSLLAGSSYEQYF

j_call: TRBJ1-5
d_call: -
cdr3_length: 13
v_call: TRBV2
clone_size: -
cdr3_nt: TGTGCCAGCAGTGATCTTCCGGGCCAGCCCCAGCATTTT
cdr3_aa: CASSDLPGQPQHF

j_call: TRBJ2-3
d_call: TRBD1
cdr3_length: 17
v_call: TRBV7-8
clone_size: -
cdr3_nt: TGTGCCAGCAGCCCTGTGGTTGAGGGGGCTGGCCCAGATACGCAGTATTTT
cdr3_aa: CASSPVVEGAGPDTQYF

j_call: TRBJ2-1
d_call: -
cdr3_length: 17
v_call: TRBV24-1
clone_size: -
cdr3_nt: TGTGCCACCAGTGATAGCTCCGGGACCGCGGCTGTGGATGAGCAGTTCTTC
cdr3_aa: CATSDSSGTAAVDEQFF

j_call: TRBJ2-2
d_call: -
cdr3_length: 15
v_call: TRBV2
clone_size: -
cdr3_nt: TGTGCCAGCAGAGCAGCTAACACGGTCGCCGGGGAGCTGTTTTTT
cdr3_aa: CASRAANTVAGELFF

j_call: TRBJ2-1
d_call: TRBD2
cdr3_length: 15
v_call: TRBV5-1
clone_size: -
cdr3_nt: TGCGCCAGCAGCGCTCTAGCGGGGGGTAACAATGAGCAGTTCTTC
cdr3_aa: CASSALAGGNNEQFF

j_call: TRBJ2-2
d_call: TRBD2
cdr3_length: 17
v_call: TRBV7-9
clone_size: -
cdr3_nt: TGTGCCAGCAGGGTAGCGGGGGGGCCGTTTGACACCGGGGAGCTGTTTTTT
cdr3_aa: CASRVAGGPFDTGELFF

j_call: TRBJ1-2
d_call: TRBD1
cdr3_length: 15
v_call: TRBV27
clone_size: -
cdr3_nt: TGTGCCAGCAGTTTTCGTGACAGGGGGCACTATGGCTACACCTTC
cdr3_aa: CASSFRDRGHYGYTF

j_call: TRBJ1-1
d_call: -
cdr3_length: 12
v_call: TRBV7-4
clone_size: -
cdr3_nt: TGTGCCAGCAGCTTCTATGGGGATGAAGCTTTCTTT
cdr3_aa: CASSFYGDEAFF

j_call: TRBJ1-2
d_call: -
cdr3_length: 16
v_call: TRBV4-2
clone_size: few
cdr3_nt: TGTGCCAGCAGCCAAGATTTTGGGCAGGATGGGTATGGCTACACCTTC
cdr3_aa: CASSQDFGQDGYGYTF

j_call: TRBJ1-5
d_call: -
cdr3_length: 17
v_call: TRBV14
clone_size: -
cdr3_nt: TGTGCCAGCAGCCAAGCCAAGCCGGAGTGGGTCAATCAGCCCCAGCATTTT
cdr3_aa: CASSQAKPEWVNQPQHF

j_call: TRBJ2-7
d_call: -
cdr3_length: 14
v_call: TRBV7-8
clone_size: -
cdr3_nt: TGTGCCAGCAGCTTCTACCGGGACACATACGAGCAGTACTTC
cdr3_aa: CASSFYRDTYEQYF

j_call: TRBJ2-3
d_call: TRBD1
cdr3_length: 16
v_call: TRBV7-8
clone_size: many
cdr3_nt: TGTGCCAGCAATCCCTGGAACAGGGGGCGAGGAGATACGCAGTATTTT
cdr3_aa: CASNPWNRGRGDTQYF

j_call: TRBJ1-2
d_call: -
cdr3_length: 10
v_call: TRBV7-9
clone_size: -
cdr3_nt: TGTGCCAGTTTGGGTAATGGCTACACCTTC
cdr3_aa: CASLGNGYTF

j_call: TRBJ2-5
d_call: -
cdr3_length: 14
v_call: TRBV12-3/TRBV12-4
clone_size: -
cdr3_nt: TGTGCCAGCAGTTTCGCAGATGTCCAAGAGACCCAGTACTTC
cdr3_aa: CASSFADVQETQYF

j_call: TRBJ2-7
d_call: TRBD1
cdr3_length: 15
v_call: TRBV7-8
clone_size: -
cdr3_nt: TGTGCCAGCAGTCGGGACAGGGGATGGTCATACGAGCAGTACTTC
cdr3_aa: CASSRDRGWSYEQYF

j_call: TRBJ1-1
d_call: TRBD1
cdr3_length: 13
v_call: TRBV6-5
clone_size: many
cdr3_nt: TGTGCCAGCAGCTCCGGGACAGGGCTTGAAGCTTTCTTT
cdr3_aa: CASSSGTGLEAFF

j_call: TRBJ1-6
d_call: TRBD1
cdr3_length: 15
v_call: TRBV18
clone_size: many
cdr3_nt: TGTGCCAGCCGGATCGACAGGGGGGCTAATTCACCCCTCCACTTT
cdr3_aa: CASRIDRGANSPLHF

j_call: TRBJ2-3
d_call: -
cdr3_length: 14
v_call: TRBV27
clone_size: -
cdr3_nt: TGTGCCAGCTCTTGGGGGCCAAGCACAGATACGCAGTATTTT
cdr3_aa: CASSWGPSTDTQYF

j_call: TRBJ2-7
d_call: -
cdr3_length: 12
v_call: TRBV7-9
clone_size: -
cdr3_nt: TGTGCCAGCAGGTCCGTCACCTACGAGCAGTACTTC
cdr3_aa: CASRSVTYEQYF